Listed below are T cell receptor beta chains from one sample, sequenced in a study of blood T cell repertoires in COVID-19. Clones were read by immunoSEQ multiplex PCR, and TCRdb kept only the in-frame ones, dropping some. Of 160,000 or so clones in the sample, about 88% were seen once. Sequencing was performed on peripheral blood. The receptor source for this set is a woman over 75 with acute or convalescent COVID-19. CDR3s include the opening cysteine and the closing phenylalanine or tryptophan. D genes are given only for firm matches. For some rows the clone size is stated as once, few or many, or as a class when expanded; others skip it.

CSVRDESPDTQYF	TGCAGCGTACGGGATGAGAGTCCAGATACGCAGTATTTT	TRBJ2-3	-	TRBV29-1	-
CASSPDLSSVSGYTF	TGTGCCAGCAGCCCAGACTTAAGCAGTGTCTCCGGCTACACCTTC	TRBJ1-2	-	TRBV7-2	few
CASSYGSTDTQYF	TGTGCCAGCAGCTACGGGAGCACAGATACGCAGTATTTT	TRBJ2-3	-	TRBV5-6	-
CASSPIQGNTGELFF	TGTGCCAGCAGTCCTATACAGGGGAACACCGGGGAGCTGTTTTTT	TRBJ2-2	-	TRBV2	-
CASSLNAINEQFF	TGTGCCAGCAGCCTAAACGCGATAAATGAGCAGTTCTTC	TRBJ2-1	-	TRBV5-5	-
CASSKRTGANEKLFF	TGCGCCAGCAGCAAGCGAACAGGGGCCAATGAAAAACTGTTTTTT	TRBJ1-4	TRBD1	TRBV5-1	-
CASSTIAGGPSYNEQFF	TGTGCCAGCAGCACTATAGCGGGAGGTCCCTCCTACAATGAGCAGTTCTTC	TRBJ2-1	TRBD2	TRBV5-4	-
CASSRLQGFGETQYF	TGTGCCAGCAGCCGCCTTCAGGGTTTCGGAGAGACCCAGTACTTC	TRBJ2-5	-	TRBV14	once
CASSTGYNSPLHF	TGTGCCAGTAGCACAGGGTATAATTCACCCCTCCACTTT	TRBJ1-6	-	TRBV19	-
CASRQGAPTEAFF	TGTGCCAGCAGGCAGGGGGCGCCCACTGAAGCTTTCTTT	TRBJ1-1	TRBD1	TRBV2	-
CASSPGQGSTGELFF	TGCGCCAGCAGTCCTGGACAGGGTAGCACCGGGGAGCTGTTTTTT	TRBJ2-2	TRBD1	TRBV5-1	-
CASMGQGVRQISEQFF	TGTGCCAGCATGGGGCAGGGGGTCAGGCAAATTAGCGAGCAGTTCTTC	TRBJ2-1	-	TRBV21-1	-
CASSRVVTNYEQYF	TGTGCCAGCAGCCGAGTTGTGACAAACTACGAGCAGTACTTC	TRBJ2-7	-	TRBV11-2	-
CAVPGPSGYTF	TGTGCCGTCCCGGGTCCCTCTGGCTACACCTTC	TRBJ1-2	-	TRBV11-2	-
CASSKLAGGGYEQYF	TGTGCCAGTAGTAAACTAGCGGGAGGTGGCTACGAGCAGTACTTC	TRBJ2-7	TRBD2	TRBV19	-
CASSRPRGTNEKLFF	TGTGCCAGTAGTAGGCCGCGGGGCACGAATGAAAAACTGTTTTTT	TRBJ1-4	-	TRBV19	-
CASSLYEQYF	TGTGCCAGCAGTTTATACGAGCAGTACTTC	TRBJ2-7	-	TRBV2	few
CASSFSRGVGNTIYF	TGTGCCAGCAGTTTTTCGCGGGGGGTAGGAAACACCATATATTTT	TRBJ1-3	-	TRBV28	-
CAWSAPRTGIPEAFF	TGTGCCTGGAGTGCCCCCAGGACAGGGATCCCTGAAGCTTTCTTT	TRBJ1-1	TRBD1	TRBV30	-
CASSPQWGGSLNEQFF	TGTGCCAGCAGCCCTCAATGGGGGGGCTCTTTAAATGAGCAGTTCTTC	TRBJ2-1	-	TRBV11-3	-
CASSLSMAGSGQETQYF	TGTGCCAGCAGCTTATCGATGGCCGGGAGCGGCCAAGAGACCCAGTACTTC	TRBJ2-5	-	TRBV7-2	-
CASGFWDRNTEAFF	TGTGCTAGTGGTTTCTGGGACAGGAACACTGAAGCTTTCTTT	TRBJ1-1	TRBD1	TRBV12-5	-
CASSIITGLNTEAFF	TGTGCCAGTAGTATCATAACAGGACTGAACACTGAAGCTTTCTTT	TRBJ1-1	-	TRBV19	-
CASSLPGQGQDTQYF	TGTGCCAGCAGTTTACCCGGACAGGGGCAAGATACGCAGTATTTT	TRBJ2-3	TRBD1	TRBV28	-
CATSASRASFPGELFF	TGTGCCACCAGTGCCTCAAGGGCTAGCTTTCCCGGGGAGCTGTTTTTT	TRBJ2-2	-	TRBV24-1	once
CASSPTGTDSGNTIYF	TGTGCCAGCAGCCCGACGGGGACAGACTCTGGAAACACCATATATTTT	TRBJ1-3	TRBD1	TRBV3-1/TRBV3-2	-
CAISQQGAGEKLFF	TGTGCCATCAGCCAACAGGGGGCTGGTGAAAAACTGTTTTTT	TRBJ1-4	TRBD1	TRBV10-3	once
CASSFRGTGEAFF	TGTGCCAGCAGTTTTCGGGGTACGGGTGAAGCTTTCTTT	TRBJ1-1	-	TRBV28	-
CASRPQHVYEQYF	TGTGCCAGCAGGCCCCAACATGTCTACGAGCAGTACTTC	TRBJ2-7	-	TRBV12-3/TRBV12-4	-
CASNWAPYEQYF	TGTGCCAGCAACTGGGCACCCTACGAGCAGTACTTC	TRBJ2-7	-	TRBV2	few
CASSSPGPGDLVYEQYF	TGTGCCAGCAGCTCCCCGGGCCCGGGGGATTTGGTCTACGAGCAGTACTTC	TRBJ2-7	-	TRBV5-6	-